This T cell receptor beta chain was identified during a study of T cells after somatic rescue of genetic block. Germline values: CDR1 LNHDA, CDR2 SQIVND (reference sequence). The length of the CDR3 is 16 residues. V was pared by 4 bases and J by 5 bases, with 21 bases between. This clone has just one count. Using immunoSEQ multiplex PCR, the repertoire was profiled, and TCRdb retains in-frame clones only, with some absent. The sample lists about 72,000 clones, roughly 90% occurring once. The genes are TRBV19 and TRBJ2-7; no definite D call. The source is a young man. Specimen: peripheral blood mononuclear cells (PBMCs). CDR3 sequence: CASSNHPRSREDEQYF. CDR3 bases: TGTGCCAGTAGTAACCACCCCCGTTCTCGTGAGGACGAGCAGTACTTC.